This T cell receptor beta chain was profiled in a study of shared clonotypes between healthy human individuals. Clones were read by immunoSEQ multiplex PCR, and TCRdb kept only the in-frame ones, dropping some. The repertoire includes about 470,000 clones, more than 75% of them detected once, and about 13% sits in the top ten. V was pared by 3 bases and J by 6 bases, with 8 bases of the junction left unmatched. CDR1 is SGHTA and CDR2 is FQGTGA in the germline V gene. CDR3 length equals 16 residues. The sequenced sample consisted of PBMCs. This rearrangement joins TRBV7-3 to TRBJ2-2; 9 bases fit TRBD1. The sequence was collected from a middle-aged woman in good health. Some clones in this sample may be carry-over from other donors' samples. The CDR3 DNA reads TGTGCCAGCAGCTTGGTGGGACAGGGCTCCCCCGGGGAGCTGTTTTTT. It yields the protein CASSLVGQGSPGELFF.